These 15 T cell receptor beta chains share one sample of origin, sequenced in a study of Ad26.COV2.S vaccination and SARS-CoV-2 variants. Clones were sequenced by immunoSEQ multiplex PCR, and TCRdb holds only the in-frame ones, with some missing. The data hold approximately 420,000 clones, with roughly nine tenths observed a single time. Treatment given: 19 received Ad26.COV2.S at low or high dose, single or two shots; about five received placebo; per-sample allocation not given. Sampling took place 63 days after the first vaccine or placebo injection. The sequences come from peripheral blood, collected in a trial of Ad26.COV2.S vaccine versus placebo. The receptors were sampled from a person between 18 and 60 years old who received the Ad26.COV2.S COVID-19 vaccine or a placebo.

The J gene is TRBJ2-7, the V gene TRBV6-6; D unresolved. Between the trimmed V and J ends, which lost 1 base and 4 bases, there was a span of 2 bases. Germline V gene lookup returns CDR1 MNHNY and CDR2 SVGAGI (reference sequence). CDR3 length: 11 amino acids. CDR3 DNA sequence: TGTGCCAGCAGTTACTATTACGAGCAGTACTTC. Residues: CASSYYYEQYF.

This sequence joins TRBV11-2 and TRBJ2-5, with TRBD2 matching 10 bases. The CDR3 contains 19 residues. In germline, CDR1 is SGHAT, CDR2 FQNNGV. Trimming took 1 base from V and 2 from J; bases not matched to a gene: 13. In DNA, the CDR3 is TGTGCCAGCAGCTTAGGTAGATCGAGTAGCGGGGGGAGTCAAGAGACCCAGTACTTC. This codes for CASSLGRSSSGGSQETQYF.

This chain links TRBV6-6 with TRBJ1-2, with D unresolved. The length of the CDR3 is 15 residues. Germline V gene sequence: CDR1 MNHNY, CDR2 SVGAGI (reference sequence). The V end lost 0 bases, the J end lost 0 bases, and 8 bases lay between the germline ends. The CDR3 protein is CASSYSIAANYGYTF. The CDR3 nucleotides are TGTGCCAGCAGTTACTCGATAGCAGCTAACTATGGCTACACCTTC.

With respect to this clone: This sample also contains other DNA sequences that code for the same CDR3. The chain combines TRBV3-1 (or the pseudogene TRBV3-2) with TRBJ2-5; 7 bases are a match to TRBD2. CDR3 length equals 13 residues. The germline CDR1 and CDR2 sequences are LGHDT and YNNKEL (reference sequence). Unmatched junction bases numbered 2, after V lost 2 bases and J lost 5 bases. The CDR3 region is CASSQRGGETQYF. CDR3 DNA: TGTGCCAGCAGCCAAAGGGGAGGGGAGACCCAGTACTTC.

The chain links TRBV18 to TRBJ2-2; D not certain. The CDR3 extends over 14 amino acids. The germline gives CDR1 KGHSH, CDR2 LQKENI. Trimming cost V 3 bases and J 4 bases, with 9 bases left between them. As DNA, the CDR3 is TGTGCCAGCTCACCTCCGATAGCCACCGGGGAGCTGTTTTTT. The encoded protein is CASSPPIATGELFF.

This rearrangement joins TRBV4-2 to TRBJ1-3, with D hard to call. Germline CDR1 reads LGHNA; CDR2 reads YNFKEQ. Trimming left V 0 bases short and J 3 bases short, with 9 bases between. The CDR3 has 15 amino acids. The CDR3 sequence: CASSQDLAGGNTIYF. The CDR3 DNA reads TGTGCCAGCAGCCAAGATTTGGCTGGTGGAAACACCATATATTTT.

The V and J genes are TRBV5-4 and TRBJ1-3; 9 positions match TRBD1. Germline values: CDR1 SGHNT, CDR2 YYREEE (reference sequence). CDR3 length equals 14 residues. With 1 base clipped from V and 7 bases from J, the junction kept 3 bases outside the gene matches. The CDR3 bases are TGTGCCAGCAGCTTGTTGACAGGGGGGAACACCATATATTTT. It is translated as CASSLLTGGNTIYF.

The CDR3 protein is CASSPYTGGRPQHF. Written as DNA, the CDR3 is TGTGCCAGCAGCCCATACACCGGAGGTCGGCCCCAGCATTTT. The gene calls are TRBV9 and TRBJ1-5; D gene uncertain. Trimming removed 4 bases from V and 9 bases from J, with 17 bases in between. Per the germline V gene, CDR1 is SGDLS and CDR2 is YYNGEE. The CDR3 totals 14 residues.

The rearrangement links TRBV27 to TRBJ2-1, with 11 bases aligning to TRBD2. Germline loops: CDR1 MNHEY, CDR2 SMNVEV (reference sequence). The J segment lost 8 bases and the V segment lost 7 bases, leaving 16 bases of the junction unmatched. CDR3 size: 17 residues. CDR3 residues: CASTKRTSGGWRDEQFF. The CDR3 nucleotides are TGTGCCAGCACTAAACGAACTAGCGGGGGCTGGAGGGATGAGCAGTTCTTC.

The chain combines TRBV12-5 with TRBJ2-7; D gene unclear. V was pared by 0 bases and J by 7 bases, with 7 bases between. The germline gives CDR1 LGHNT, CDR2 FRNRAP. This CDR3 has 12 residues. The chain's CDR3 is CASGLVVREQYF. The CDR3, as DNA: TGTGCTAGTGGTTTGGTAGTCCGAGAGCAGTACTTC.

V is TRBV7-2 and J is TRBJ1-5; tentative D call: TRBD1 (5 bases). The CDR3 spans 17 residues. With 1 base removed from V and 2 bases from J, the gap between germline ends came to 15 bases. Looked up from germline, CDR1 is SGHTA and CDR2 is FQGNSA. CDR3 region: CASSLVGPGLGNQPQHF. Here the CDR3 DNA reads TGTGCCAGCAGCTTAGTAGGGCCAGGGTTGGGCAATCAGCCCCAGCATTTT.

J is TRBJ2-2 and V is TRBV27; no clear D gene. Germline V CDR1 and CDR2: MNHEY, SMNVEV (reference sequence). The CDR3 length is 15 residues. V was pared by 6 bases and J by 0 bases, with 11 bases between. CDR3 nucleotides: TGTGCCAGCAGGCTCGGCGTAGCGAACACCGGGGAGCTGTTTTTT. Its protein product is CASRLGVANTGELFF.

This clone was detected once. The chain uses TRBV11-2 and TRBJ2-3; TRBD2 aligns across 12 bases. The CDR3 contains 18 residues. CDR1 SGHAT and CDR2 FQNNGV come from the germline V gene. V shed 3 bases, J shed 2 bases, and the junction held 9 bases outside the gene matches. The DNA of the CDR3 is TGTGCCAGCAGCTTTGGCGGGACTAGCGGGTATTTCACAGATACGCAGTATTTT. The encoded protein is CASSFGGTSGYFTDTQYF.

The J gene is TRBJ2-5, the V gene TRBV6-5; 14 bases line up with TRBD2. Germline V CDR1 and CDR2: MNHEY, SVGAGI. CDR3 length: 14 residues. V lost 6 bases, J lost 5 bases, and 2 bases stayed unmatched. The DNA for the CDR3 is TGTGCCAGCAGGGGACTAGCGGGGGACGAGACCCAGTACTTC. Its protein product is CASRGLAGDETQYF.

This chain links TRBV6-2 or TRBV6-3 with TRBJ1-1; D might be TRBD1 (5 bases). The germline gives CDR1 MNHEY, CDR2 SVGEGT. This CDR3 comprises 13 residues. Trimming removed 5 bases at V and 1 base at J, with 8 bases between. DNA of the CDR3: TGTGCCAGCAGTAGACAGAAGAACACTGAAGCTTTCTTT. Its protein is CASSRQKNTEAFF.